This paragraph covers one T cell receptor (beta chain) sequence. This clone has just a few counts. Its cognate antigen has yet to be identified. Base qualities are not recorded, but no much larger clone differs from it by a single base. The immunoSEQ assay amplified TCRB CDR3 regions from roughly 2 micrograms of genomic DNA, or from all available DNA when less than that amount was available. The multiplex PCR relied on 60 forward primers for TCR V beta segments and 13 reverse primers for J beta segments. To estimate the number of reads per starting template, synthetic control templates were added to each sample at limiting dilution. Reads of 87 bp were generated by sequencing on the Illumina HiSeq System. On the study's bioinformatics: PCR and sequencing errors were removed by merging closely related sequences with a nearest neighbor algorithm. TCR overlap was defined as the percentage of unique tumor TCR beta sequences that were also found in the peripheral blood of the same patient. TCRdb took over this immuneACCESS table, retaining in-frame rearrangements with V and J assigned. Such tables are incomplete; in checked studies, under half of the missing clones stem from an unresolved V gene, and the remainder is unexplained. V, J and clone size are those of that table, while D and trimming were read from the DNA. The sample table holds roughly 100,000 clones, of which more than 80% were seen once. The ten largest clonotypes hold about 12% of the sample.

This sample was included in a study of glioma-infiltrating T cells after dendritic cell vaccination (TCRdb year 2016). Background for the entire study: A cohort of roughly 15 glioblastoma patients from Phase I and II dendritic cell vaccination trials was included, of whom 9 were newly diagnosed and 6 had recurrent disease. The vaccine consisted of monocyte-derived dendritic cells cultured about 7 days with IL-4 and GM-CSF, then pulsed overnight with autologous tumor lysate. Autologous tumor lysate-pulsed dendritic cell vaccination was administered to the patients between about 2003 and 2012. TCR sequencing metrics, including TIL content and tumor-blood repertoire overlap, were correlated with survival after dendritic cell vaccination. In glioblastoma patients vaccinated with dendritic cells, deep sequencing of TCR beta CDR3 regions served to measure the amount of tumor-infiltrating lymphocytes and to compare repertoires between tumor and blood. Three intradermal dendritic cell vaccine injections were administered to patients at biweekly intervals in the arm below the axilla. Broad study findings and their caveats: TCR clonality showed no direct relationship with survival, which suggests that a diverse polyclonal response may be important. After dendritic cell vaccination, a higher estimated pretreatment TIL content predicted longer time to progression and overall survival. The TCR overlap response model with three groups was called speculative and said to need prospective validation. The cohort was small and heterogeneous, only a few patients had full blood and tumor sets, and even fewer had initial-recurrent tumor pairs.

V drops 2 bases and J drops 6 bases, leaving 10 bases in between. The CDR3 holds 13 amino acids from the cysteine to the phenylalanine. Only the CDR3 region is kept as DNA, spanning 39 bases read in frame from base 1. CDR1 and CDR2 are read off the germline V gene as SGHVS and FNYEAQ. Selection of patients required sufficient residual fresh-frozen tumor tissue and over two years of available survival data. An isocitrate dehydrogenase mutation was not carried by any of the glioblastoma patients, although molecular status was otherwise variable. PBMC were collected before vaccination, two weeks after the third vaccination, and at tumor progression if tumor progression occurred. The Qiagen DNeasy Blood extraction Kit was used for extraction of genomic DNA.

The clonotype comes from a human donor with glioblastoma. The V and J segments used are TRBV7-6 and TRBJ1-1, with a tentative D gene TRBD1 over 6 matching bases. The specimen comprised blood, sampled before dendritic cell vaccination. The CDR3 here reads CASSLHREAEAFF. The nucleotide sequence reads TGTGCCAGCAGCTTACACAGGGAAGCTGAAGCTTTCTTT.